This T cell receptor (beta chain) came from a study of shared clonotypes between healthy human individuals. Study-wide results and limits: A generally larger estimated richness was seen in naive subsets than in memory subsets. The donor pool, a small one, limited the genetic and exposure-history diversity represented.

To note about this clone: Its specificity is not known.

The CDR3 is made up of 15 amino acids. In germline, CDR1 is LNHDA, CDR2 SQIVND (reference sequence). V was trimmed by 7 bases and J by 6 bases, leaving 16 bases between them. Among the donors, all were Caucasian adults who lived in Nashville, Tennessee. Profiling relied on immunoSEQ multiplex PCR, and the TCRdb table lists in-frame clones only, not all of them. The table shows about 2.4 million clones, with just over 90% occurring only once. This sequence joins TRBV19 and TRBJ1-6; tentatively, D is TRBD1 (6 bases). The sequenced sample consisted of naive CD4+ T cells sorted from blood. Subset given: CD45RA+ positively selected. The sequence came from a man aged 18 to 29 in good health. CDR3 nucleotides: TGTGCCAGTACCCCGGGGGGGGCGCGTAATTCACCCCTCCACTTT. As protein: CASTPGGARNSPLHF.